This T cell receptor beta chain was identified in a study of cytomegalovirus exposure and HLA in healthy donors. Notes on the study in general: Among the most significant clusters, several appeared linked to common viral pathogens in a later analysis.

Primers: 60 Vbeta forward and 13 Jbeta reverse. Using immunoSEQ multiplex PCR, the repertoire was profiled, and TCRdb retains in-frame clones only, with some absent. The profile shows over 150,000 clones, less than 80% of them singletons. This CDR3 has 14 amino acids. Germline V gives CDR1 SEHNR, CDR2 FQNEAQ (reference sequence). This clone appeared once. Its specificity is unknown. A read error may produce the germline difference seen at one junction end. The gene calls are TRBV7-9 and TRBJ2-5; 8 bases are a match to TRBD1. This clonotype originated in a man aged 40-49 years in good health and CMV-seronegative. The sample taken for sequencing was PBMCs. The CDR3 nucleotides read TGTTCCAGCAGCTCCCAGGGGGCGTGGGAGACCCAGTACTTC. Amino acid sequence: CSSSSQGAWETQYF.